The sequence of this T cell receptor beta chain was determined in a study of cytomegalovirus exposure and HLA in healthy donors. Germline assignment: CDR1 MGHDK and CDR2 SYGVNS. V was cut by 4 bases and J by 2 bases, with 16 bases left in between. The CDR3 loop spans 16 amino acids. This clone has just a few counts. The antigen is undetermined. Study observations and caveats: In a later analysis, compared with equally common non-associated chains, HLA-associated beta chains were more expanded. There were some public TCRs occurring in many donors, but most TCR sequences were rare. In presence/absence analyses, roughly uniform sequencing depth across donors was assumed. The likely origin of a cluster of highly shared sequence variants was a sequencing artifact.

PCR was performed using 60 Vbeta and 13 Jbeta primers. Data came from immunoSEQ multiplex PCR; TCRdb stores just in-frame clones and leaves some out. Of 160,000 or so clones listed, roughly 80% are singletons. The chain combines TRBV25-1 with TRBJ2-3, with D maybe TRBD2 (5 bases). The TCR sequence derives from a male donor in good health and CMV-seropositive. The sample consisted of PBMCs. In DNA form, the CDR3 reads TGTGCCAGCAGTGGGCCCCCCGCGAGGGCCACAGATACGCAGTATTTT. This sequence encodes CASSGPPARATDTQYF.